The 5 T cell receptor beta chains reported below all come from one sample, sequenced in a study of T cell repertoires in aging, cancer and after chemotherapy. Peripheral blood genomic DNA, not sorted cells or RNA, was the template. A mixed TRB-A/B primer pool amplified rearranged TRB by multiplex touch-down PCR. TCRdb analysed the multiplex PCR reads with MiXCR anew, one entry per CDR3 protein. The sample has 5,000 to 6,000 distinct CDR3 sequences; approximately 29% are singletons. The specimen sequenced was blood. The receptors were sampled from a human donor in good health.

The chain couples TRBV11-1 to TRBJ1-2, with unresolved D. CDR1 is SGHAT and CDR2 is FQDESV in the germline V gene (reference sequence). CDR3 length: 13 residues. Trimming cost V 5 bases and J 1 base, with 8 bases left between them. CDR3 coding DNA: TGTGCCAGCAGCCCGGGAGATAACTATGGCTACACCTTC. This encodes CASSPGDNYGYTF.

This clonotype was seen a few times. CDR3 nucleotide sequence: TGTGCCAGCAGCACAGGCACCGAGCAGTACTTC. Protein sequence: CASSTGTEQYF. The chain is built from TRBV12-3 or TRBV12-4 and TRBJ2-7; a weak D match, TRBD1 (5 bases). V lost 6 bases, J lost 6 bases, and 9 bases lay in between. This CDR3 region has 11 residues.

The genes are TRBV5-4 and TRBJ1-3; tentative D call: TRBD1 (5 bases). This CDR3 has 16 amino acids. Trimming removed 0 bases at V and 1 base at J, with 11 bases between. The V gene's germline CDR1 is SGHNT and CDR2 YYREEE (reference sequence). In DNA, the CDR3 is TGTGCCAGCAGCTTGGCAGGCCAGGGATCTGGAAACACCATATATTTT. This sequence encodes CASSLAGQGSGNTIYF.

This clonotype was seen a single time. The chain employs TRBV13 and TRBJ1-1; the D gene is possibly TRBD1 (5 bases). Trimming took 5 bases from V and 7 from J, leaving 26 bases between them. Germline CDR1 reads PRHDT; CDR2 reads FYEKMQ (reference sequence). The CDR3 runs to 17 residues. The CDR3 sequence is CASSPPVGGASRGEAFF. CDR3 bases: TGTGCCAGCAGCCCCCCAGTAGGAGGGGCCTCTAGGGGTGAAGCTTTCTTT.

In its sample, this clonotype is medium-sized. The chain has TRBV30 and TRBJ1-4; 8 nucleotides line up with TRBD1. V shed 6 bases, J shed 8 bases, and the junction held 2 bases outside the gene matches. Germline lookup yields CDR1 GTSNPN and CDR2 SVGIG (reference sequence). The CDR3 spans 11 residues. CDR3 amino acids: CACRGREKLFF. The CDR3 nucleotides read TGTGCCTGCAGGGGGCGGGAAAAACTGTTTTTT.